Listed below are T cell receptor beta chains from one sample, sequenced in a study of T-cell memory formation after mild COVID-19. Each CDR3 protein gets one entry after TCRdb re-called the 5' RACE reads with MiXCR. The repertoire holds hundreds of thousands of distinct CDR3 sequences, with roughly 15% as singletons. The material sequenced was PBMCs or a T cell subset sorted from them (not recorded which). All receptors derive from a young man who had mild COVID-19 (a few samples of this study predate the infection). Cell type and time point are not known. Both conserved end residues are part of each CDR3. Each record gives: J gene, D gene, V gene, clone size, CDR3 protein, CDR3 DNA. D genes are given only for firm matches. Rows give clone size only sometimes, using once, few, many, or a class for an expanded clone.

>TRBJ1-2|-|TRBV2|few
CASSEVSRKAGYTF
TGTGCCAGCAGTGAAGTATCAAGAAAGGCTGGCTACACCTTC
>TRBJ2-3|-|TRBV11-2|-
CASSLARGTSFTQYF
TGTGCCAGCAGCTTAGCCCGCGGGACTTCTTTTACGCAGTATTTT
>TRBJ1-2|-|TRBV29-1|-
CSVVDQGRGYTF
TGCAGCGTGGTAGACCAGGGAAGGGGCTACACCTTC
>TRBJ2-3|TRBD2|TRBV7-2|-
CASSLHSLAGSTDTQYF
TGTGCCAGCAGCTTACATTCCCTAGCGGGGAGCACAGATACGCAGTATTTT
>TRBJ2-1|-|TRBV4-2|-
CASSQEVLGGSHNEQFF
TGTGCCAGCAGCCAAGAGGTCCTTGGGGGCAGCCACAATGAGCAGTTCTTC
>TRBJ1-5|-|TRBV6-2/TRBV6-3|few
CASSPTRQPQHF
TGTGCCAGCAGCCCTACACGGCAGCCCCAGCATTTT
>TRBJ2-5|TRBD1|TRBV6-1|few
CASRMTGTKETQYF
TGTGCCAGCAGGATGACAGGGACAAAAGAGACCCAGTACTTC
>TRBJ1-2|-|TRBV10-2|-
CASVASRTGLGDGYTF
TGCGCCAGCGTGGCGTCCCGGACCGGTCTGGGTGATGGCTACACCTTC
>TRBJ1-2|-|TRBV2|-
CASSAQGFGFYTF
TGTGCCAGCAGCGCACAGGGTTTTGGGTTCTACACCTTC
>TRBJ2-1|-|TRBV7-2|-
CASSLKGDEFF
TGTGCCAGCAGCTTAAAAGGTGATGAGTTCTTC
>TRBJ2-3|-|TRBV2|few
CASSEEGVPDTQYF
TGTGCCAGCAGTGAGGAGGGGGTCCCAGATACGCAGTATTTT
>TRBJ2-7|-|TRBV29-1|few
CSVRTPGLPYEQYF
TGCAGCGTTCGTACACCCGGACTACCTTACGAGCAGTACTTC
>TRBJ1-1|-|TRBV27|few
CASSFIKGQWPFF
TGTGCCAGCAGTTTTATTAAGGGGCAGTGGCCTTTCTTT
>TRBJ2-7|TRBD1|TRBV7-9|-
CASSFTGDEQYF
TGTGCCAGCAGCTTTACAGGGGACGAGCAGTACTTC
>TRBJ2-7|-|TRBV6-2/TRBV6-3|-
CASLSRLGYEQYF
TGTGCCAGCCTGTCGCGGTTAGGTTACGAGCAGTACTTC
>TRBJ1-6|-|TRBV6-2/TRBV6-3|-
CASSIIPTSDSPLHF
TGTGCCAGCAGTATCATCCCGACGAGTGATTCACCCCTCCACTTT
>TRBJ2-3|-|TRBV15|few
CATSRDRRKVSQYF
TGTGCCACCAGCAGAGATCGTAGAAAAGTATCGCAGTATTTT
>TRBJ1-1|-|TRBV11-2|few
CASSSVRQAMNTEAFF
TGTGCCAGCAGCTCAGTAAGACAGGCGATGAACACTGAAGCTTTCTTT
>TRBJ2-2|-|TRBV20-1|-
CSARERQATNTGELFF
TGCAGTGCTAGGGAGCGGCAGGCTACGAACACCGGGGAGCTGTTTTTT
>TRBJ2-1|-|TRBV9|-
CASSVGQESSYNEQFF
TGTGCCAGCAGCGTAGGCCAGGAGAGCTCCTACAATGAGCAGTTCTTC
>TRBJ2-1|TRBD2|TRBV7-2|few
CASSTGLANNEQFF
TGTGCCAGCAGCACGGGACTAGCTAACAATGAGCAGTTCTTC
>TRBJ2-1|TRBD2|TRBV7-2|-
CASSLPRTSGGQGTSYNEQFF
TGTGCCAGCAGCTTACCCAGGACTAGCGGGGGGCAGGGTACCTCCTACAATGAGCAGTTCTTC
>TRBJ2-1|-|TRBV30|-
CAWSGETTYNEQFF
TGTGCCTGGAGTGGGGAGACGACCTACAATGAGCAGTTCTTC